This TCR beta chain was profiled in a study of chemoradiotherapy in HPV16-positive cancers. The study, taken as a whole, reports: HPV-specific T cells were functionally defined from only a couple of HPV16-positive patients. Non-HPV-specific T cells did not expand in tumors during treatment, whereas candidate HPV-specific clones and E7-related motifs did.

Repertoires were sampled repeatedly during chemoradiotherapy. Details on this clone: Its matching antigen is unknown.

CDR1 and CDR2 (germline): SGHNT, YYREEE (reference sequence). The V gene lost 4 bases and the J gene lost 0 bases, with 10 bases spanning the gap. The CDR3 consists of 14 residues. Sequencing was performed with immunoSEQ multiplex PCR; in TCRdb, only in-frame clones are kept and a portion is missing. The repertoire consists of 20,000 to 25,000 clones, with 87% occurring once and the leading ten covering roughly 2.4%. This chain links TRBV5-4 with TRBJ1-1, with D perhaps TRBD1 (5 bases). Sequenced material: blood, taken from a patient who underwent chemoradiotherapy. The clonotype was recovered from a human donor with HPV-associated anogenital cancer. The CDR3 protein is CASSPMTVNTEAFF. The CDR3 nucleotides are TGTGCCAGCAGCCCAATGACAGTGAACACTGAAGCTTTCTTT.